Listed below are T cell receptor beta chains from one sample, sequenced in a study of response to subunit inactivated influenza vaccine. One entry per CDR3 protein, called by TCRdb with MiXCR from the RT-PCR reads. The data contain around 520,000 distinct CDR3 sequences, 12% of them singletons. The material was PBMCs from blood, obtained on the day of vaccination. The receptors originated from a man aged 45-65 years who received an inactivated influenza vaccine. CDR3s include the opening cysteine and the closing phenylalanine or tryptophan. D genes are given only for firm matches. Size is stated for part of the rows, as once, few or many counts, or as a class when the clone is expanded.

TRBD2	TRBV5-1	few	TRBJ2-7	CASSLSHSGSSYEQYF	TGCGCCAGCAGCTTGTCCCATAGCGGGAGCTCCTACGAGCAGTACTTC
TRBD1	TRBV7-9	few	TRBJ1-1	CASSPRGQGATEAFF	TGTGCCAGCAGCCCGAGGGGGCAGGGGGCGACTGAAGCTTTCTTT
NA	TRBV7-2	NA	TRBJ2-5	CASSRTSQETQYF	TGTGCCAGCAGCCGGACATCTCAAGAGACCCAGTACTTC
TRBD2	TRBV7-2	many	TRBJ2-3	CASSLNGGAVDTQYF	TGTGCCAGCAGCTTAAACGGGGGGGCCGTAGATACGCAGTATTTT
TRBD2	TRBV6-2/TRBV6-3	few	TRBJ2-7	CATHRTSGGLGKNEQYF	TGTGCCACTCATAGGACTAGCGGGGGACTCGGAAAGAACGAGCAGTACTTC
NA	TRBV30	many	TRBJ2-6	CAWSQGGANVLTF	TGTGCCTGGAGTCAGGGGGGGGCCAACGTCCTGACTTTC
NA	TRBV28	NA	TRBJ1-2	CASRQNRGAVDYGYTF	TGTGCCAGCAGGCAAAACCGGGGGGCGGTCGACTATGGCTACACCTTC
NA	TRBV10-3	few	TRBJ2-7	CAIGGSSYEQYF	TGTGCCATCGGGGGAAGCTCCTACGAGCAGTACTTC
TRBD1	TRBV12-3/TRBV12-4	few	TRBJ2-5	CASKVGTGDPRTQYF	TGTGCCAGCAAGGTGGGGACAGGGGACCCAAGGACCCAGTACTTC
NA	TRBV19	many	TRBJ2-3	CASSWQAISTDTQYF	TGTGCCAGTAGTTGGCAGGCCATTAGCACAGATACGCAGTATTTT
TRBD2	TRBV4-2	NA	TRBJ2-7	CASSGLARGEQYF	TGTGCCAGCAGCGGACTAGCGAGGGGCGAGCAGTACTTC
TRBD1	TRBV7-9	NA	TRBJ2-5	CASSLVPGGSETQYF	TGTGCCAGCAGCTTAGTACCAGGGGGCTCGGAGACCCAGTACTTC
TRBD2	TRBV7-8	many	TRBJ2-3	CASSPNPGLAVSTDTQYF	TGTGCCAGCAGCCCGAACCCGGGACTAGCGGTTAGCACAGATACGCAGTATTTT
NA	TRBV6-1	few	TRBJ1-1	CASSLRLVNTEAFF	TGTGCCAGCAGCCTAAGGTTGGTGAACACTGAAGCTTTCTTT
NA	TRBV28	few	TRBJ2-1	CASSPVGYGSIGYDEQFF	TGTGCCAGCAGCCCGGTAGGCTATGGGAGTATAGGGTATGATGAGCAGTTCTTC
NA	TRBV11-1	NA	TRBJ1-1	CASSPNTPGEAFF	TGTGCCAGCAGCCCTAACACGCCAGGGGAAGCTTTCTTT
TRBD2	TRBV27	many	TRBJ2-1	CASSLGLASYNEQFF	TGTGCCAGCAGTTTGGGACTAGCGAGCTACAATGAGCAGTTCTTC
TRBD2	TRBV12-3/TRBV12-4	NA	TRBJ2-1	CASSLGLSGPWGGEQFF	TGTGCCAGCAGTTTAGGTCTTAGTGGCCCCTGGGGGGGTGAGCAGTTCTTC
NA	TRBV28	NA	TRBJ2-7	CASSLLGAYSSSYEQYF	TGTGCCAGCAGTTTATTAGGCGCTTACTCAAGCTCCTACGAGCAGTACTTC
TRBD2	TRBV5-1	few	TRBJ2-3	CASSSSGRNTDTQYF	TGCGCCAGCAGTTCTAGCGGGAGGAACACAGATACGCAGTATTTT
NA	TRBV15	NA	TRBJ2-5	CATSRKETQYF	TGTGCCACCAGCAGAAAAGAGACCCAGTACTTC
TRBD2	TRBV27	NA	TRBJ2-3	CASSLRRGRDTQYF	TGTGCCAGCAGTTTAAGGCGGGGGAGAGATACGCAGTATTTT
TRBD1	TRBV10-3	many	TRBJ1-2	CAISGTEGAYGYTF	TGTGCCATCAGTGGGACGGAGGGGGCCTATGGCTACACCTTC
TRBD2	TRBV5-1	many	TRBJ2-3	CASSFRDYTDTQYF	TGCGCCAGCAGCTTCCGGGACTACACAGATACGCAGTATTTT
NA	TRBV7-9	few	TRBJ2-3	CASSLYLSTDTQYF	TGTGCCAGCAGCTTATACTTAAGCACAGATACGCAGTATTTT
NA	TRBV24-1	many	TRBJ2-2	CATSRDGVNTGELFF	TGTGCCACCAGCCGGGACGGCGTGAACACCGGGGAGCTGTTTTTT
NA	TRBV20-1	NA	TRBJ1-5	CFARDWGAGNQPQHF	TGCTTTGCTAGAGATTGGGGGGCCGGCAATCAGCCCCAGCATTTT
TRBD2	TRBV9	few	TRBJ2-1	CASSVASGSDNEQFF	TGTGCCAGCAGCGTAGCTAGCGGGAGTGACAATGAGCAGTTCTTC
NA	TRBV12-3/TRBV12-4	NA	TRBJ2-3	CASSFTWGADTQYF	TGTGCCAGCAGTTTTACGTGGGGGGCGGATACGCAGTATTTT
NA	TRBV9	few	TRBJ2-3	CASSVTPEGRGTDTQYF	TGTGCCAGCAGCGTCACCCCAGAAGGGCGGGGCACAGATACGCAGTATTTT
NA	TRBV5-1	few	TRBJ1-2	CASSSGTPGYGYTF	TGCGCCAGCAGCTCCGGGACTCCAGGATATGGCTACACCTTC
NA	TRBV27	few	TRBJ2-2	CASSPSPGTGELFF	TGTGCCAGCAGTCCAAGCCCGGGCACCGGGGAGCTGTTTTTT
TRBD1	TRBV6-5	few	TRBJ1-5	CASSYGDSSQPQHF	TGTGCCAGCAGTTACGGGGACAGTAGTCAGCCCCAGCATTTT
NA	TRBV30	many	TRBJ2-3	CAWSAHFGGAVQYF	TGTGCCTGGAGTGCTCATTTTGGGGGGGCCGTGCAGTATTTT
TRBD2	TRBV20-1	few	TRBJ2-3	CSARSMSRGGPISSTDTQYF	TGCAGTGCTAGGTCTATGTCTCGGGGGGGCCCAATATCTAGCACAGATACGCAGTATTTT
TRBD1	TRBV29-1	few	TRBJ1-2	CSVLGDREGGYTF	TGCAGCGTCCTGGGGGACAGGGAAGGAGGCTACACCTTC
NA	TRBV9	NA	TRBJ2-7	CASSVISKGEQYF	TGTGCCAGCAGCGTAATCTCCAAAGGTGAGCAGTACTTC
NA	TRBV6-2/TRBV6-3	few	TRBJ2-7	CASSRPGTSSYEQYF	TGTGCCAGCAGCCGACCCGGGACGAGCTCCTACGAGCAGTACTTC
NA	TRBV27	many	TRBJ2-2	CASTSTGELFF	TGTGCCAGCACCAGCACCGGGGAGCTGTTTTTT
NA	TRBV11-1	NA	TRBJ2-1	CASSLPPFRIADFYNEQFF	TGTGCCAGCAGCTTACCCCCGTTTCGAATAGCGGATTTCTACAATGAGCAGTTCTTC
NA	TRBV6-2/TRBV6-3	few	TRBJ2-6	CASRDTTGSSGANVLTF	TGTGCCAGCAGGGATACAACAGGGAGCTCTGGGGCCAACGTCCTGACTTTC
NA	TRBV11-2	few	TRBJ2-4	CASRSPGTATNIQYF	TGTGCCAGCAGATCCCCCGGTACAGCCACGAACATTCAGTACTTC
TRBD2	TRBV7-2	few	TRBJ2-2	CASSLQGGRGGELFF	TGTGCCAGCAGCTTACAAGGCGGGAGGGGCGGGGAGCTGTTTTTT
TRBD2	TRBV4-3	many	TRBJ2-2	CASSLIAGDGTGELFF	TGCGCCAGCAGCCTGATAGCGGGAGATGGGACCGGGGAGCTGTTTTTT
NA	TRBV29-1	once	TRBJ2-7	CSVFLDGSSYEQYF	TGCAGCGTCTTCCTGGACGGAAGCTCCTACGAGCAGTACTTC
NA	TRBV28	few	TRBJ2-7	CASSSNPLETSEQYF	TGTGCCAGCAGTTCCAATCCTTTAGAAACCTCCGAGCAGTACTTC
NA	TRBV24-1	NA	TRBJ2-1	CATSDPGTGILYNEQFF	TGTGCCACCAGTGATCCCGGTACAGGTATCCTTTACAATGAGCAGTTCTTC
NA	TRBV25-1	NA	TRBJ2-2	CASWGVRVGGLNTGELFF	TGTGCCAGCTGGGGGGTTCGGGTAGGGGGACTTAACACCGGGGAGCTGTTTTTT
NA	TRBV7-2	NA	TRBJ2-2	CASSEPGYTGELFF	TGTGCCAGCAGCGAGCCCGGTTACACCGGGGAGCTGTTTTTT
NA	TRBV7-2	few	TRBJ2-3	CASSLYAGSSTDTQYF	TGTGCCAGCAGCTTGTACGCGGGGTCTAGCACAGATACGCAGTATTTT
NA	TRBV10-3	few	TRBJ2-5	CAIGAGQETQYF	TGTGCCATCGGAGCGGGTCAAGAGACCCAGTACTTC